This paragraph reports one T cell receptor (beta chain). What it binds is not known. The sample originates from a study of vaccination and CD4 T cells after COVID-19. About the research overall: Control cultures were supplied with a CEFX pool, an HIV-1 Nef pool, or no peptide at all.

Trimming removed 0 bases from V and 8 bases from J, with 10 bases in between. The germline gives CDR1 MNHEY, CDR2 SVGAGI. This CDR3 spans 13 amino acids. The Oncomine TCR Beta short-read assay was what sequenced the DNA obtained from cultured CD4+ T cells. TCRdb independently ran MiXCR on the PCR reads; one entry per CDR3 protein. In the table there are 3,400 or so distinct CDR3 sequences, 30% to 45% of which are singletons. The study, taken as a whole, reports: Convalescent patients had 304 of 307 vaccine-specific clones showing spike mono-reactivity.

Treatment: approximately 9-day PBMC culture with coronavirus spike peptide pools or control peptides (ViraFEST assay). Material for sequencing was CD4+ T cells from blood, cultured in vitro. The chain couples TRBV6-5 to TRBJ1-2; D unclear. The source of this sequence is a human donor who had recovered from COVID-19. CDR3 sequence: CASSYSRSNGYTF. The CDR3 coding sequence is TGTGCCAGCAGTTACTCTAGAAGTAACGGCTACACCTTC.